Listed below are T cell receptor beta chains from one sample, sequenced in a study of T cell changes during pregnancy in multiple sclerosis. Some clones are missing from TCRdb's copy, which holds only in-frame ones; the method was immunoSEQ multiplex PCR. This sample has roughly 26,000 clones, with approximately 89% found just once. Specimen: CD8+ T cells from peripheral blood mononuclear cells, collected in the second trimester of pregnancy. These receptor sequences come from a female donor with multiple sclerosis, enrolled in a pregnancy study. CDR3s include the opening cysteine and the closing phenylalanine or tryptophan. Each record gives: clone size, V gene, D gene, J gene, CDR3 protein, CDR3 DNA. A D gene is named only where the DNA matches it firmly. Clone sizes are given selectively: once, few, many, or a class where the clone is expanded.

abundance: few
v_gene: TRBV5-1
d_gene: NA
j_gene: TRBJ2-5
CDR3aa: CASSLLYVADRQETQYF
CDR3nt: TGCGCCAGCAGCTTGCTCTATGTAGCAGACCGACAAGAGACCCAGTACTTC

abundance: NA
v_gene: TRBV6-4
d_gene: NA
j_gene: TRBJ2-2
CDR3aa: CASKQYDTGELFF
CDR3nt: TGTGCCAGCAAACAGTATGACACCGGGGAGCTGTTTTTT

abundance: NA
v_gene: TRBV7-9
d_gene: TRBD1
j_gene: TRBJ1-3
CDR3aa: CASSRRDRNPSGNTIYF
CDR3nt: TGTGCCAGCAGCCGCCGGGACAGGAACCCCTCTGGAAACACCATATATTTT

abundance: NA
v_gene: TRBV5-1
d_gene: TRBD2
j_gene: TRBJ2-3
CDR3aa: CASSLVSGGTDTQYF
CDR3nt: TGCGCCAGCAGCTTGGTTAGCGGGGGCACAGATACGCAGTATTTT

abundance: NA
v_gene: TRBV19
d_gene: TRBD1
j_gene: TRBJ2-1
CDR3aa: CASSRQGWNEQFF
CDR3nt: TGTGCCAGTAGTAGACAGGGGTGGAATGAGCAGTTCTTC

abundance: NA
v_gene: TRBV28
d_gene: NA
j_gene: TRBJ1-5
CDR3aa: CASSLVGGGGQPQHF
CDR3nt: TGTGCCAGCAGTTTGGTGGGGGGAGGAGGCCAGCCCCAGCATTTT

abundance: NA
v_gene: TRBV29-1
d_gene: TRBD2
j_gene: TRBJ2-2
CDR3aa: CSVGAGNWGGELFF
CDR3nt: TGCAGCGTTGGAGCGGGAAACTGGGGCGGGGAGCTGTTTTTT

abundance: NA
v_gene: TRBV6-4
d_gene: NA
j_gene: TRBJ1-1
CDR3aa: CASSQQSEGTEAFF
CDR3nt: TGTGCCAGCAGTCAACAGTCTGAGGGCACTGAAGCTTTCTTT

abundance: NA
v_gene: TRBV13
d_gene: TRBD2
j_gene: TRBJ2-1
CDR3aa: CASSLGTSGTDEQFF
CDR3nt: TGTGCCAGCAGCCTGGGGACTAGCGGGACCGATGAGCAGTTCTTC

abundance: once
v_gene: TRBV5-4
d_gene: NA
j_gene: TRBJ2-2
CDR3aa: CASSFSSVGELFF
CDR3nt: TGTGCCAGCAGCTTCTCCAGCGTAGGGGAGCTGTTTTTT

abundance: NA
v_gene: TRBV7-6
d_gene: NA
j_gene: TRBJ1-3
CDR3aa: CASSTKGLSGNTIYF
CDR3nt: TGTGCCAGCAGCACAAAGGGGCTCTCGGGAAACACCATATATTTT

abundance: NA
v_gene: TRBV27
d_gene: TRBD1
j_gene: TRBJ1-5
CDR3aa: CASSLGTGGQPQHF
CDR3nt: TGTGCCAGCAGTTTAGGGACAGGCGGTCAGCCCCAGCATTTT

abundance: NA
v_gene: TRBV6-6
d_gene: NA
j_gene: TRBJ2-7
CDR3aa: CASSYSIGSYEQYF
CDR3nt: TGTGCCAGCAGTTACTCGATCGGTTCCTACGAGCAGTACTTC

abundance: once
v_gene: TRBV19
d_gene: NA
j_gene: TRBJ2-7
CDR3aa: CASSIDAGQNEQYF
CDR3nt: TGTGCCAGTAGTATAGATGCGGGGCAGAACGAGCAGTACTTC

abundance: NA
v_gene: TRBV10-3
d_gene: NA
j_gene: TRBJ2-7
CDR3aa: CAISVGGSSYEQYF
CDR3nt: TGTGCCATCAGTGTTGGGGGCAGCTCCTACGAGCAGTACTTC

abundance: NA
v_gene: TRBV6-6
d_gene: NA
j_gene: TRBJ1-1
CDR3aa: CASRDSLEAFF
CDR3nt: TGTGCCAGCAGAGACAGTCTTGAAGCTTTCTTT

abundance: NA
v_gene: TRBV10-3
d_gene: TRBD1
j_gene: TRBJ1-2
CDR3aa: CAISIIRGQVGAGYTF
CDR3nt: TGTGCCATCAGTATAATCCGGGGACAGGTAGGGGCTGGCTACACCTTC

abundance: NA
v_gene: TRBV7-2
d_gene: TRBD1
j_gene: TRBJ1-1
CDR3aa: CASSRDRVNTEAFF
CDR3nt: TGTGCCAGCAGCAGGGACAGGGTCAACACTGAAGCTTTCTTT

abundance: NA
v_gene: TRBV13
d_gene: TRBD1
j_gene: TRBJ2-7
CDR3aa: CASSLRGQGYSYEQYF
CDR3nt: TGTGCCAGCAGCTTACGCGGACAGGGATATAGCTACGAGCAGTACTTC

abundance: NA
v_gene: TRBV7-3
d_gene: TRBD2
j_gene: TRBJ2-7
CDR3aa: CASSLWGGGNYEQYF
CDR3nt: TGTGCCAGCAGCTTATGGGGCGGGGGAAACTACGAGCAGTACTTC

abundance: NA
v_gene: TRBV5-4
d_gene: NA
j_gene: TRBJ2-1
CDR3aa: CASSFRDEQFF
CDR3nt: TGTGCCAGCAGCTTCCGGGATGAGCAGTTCTTC

abundance: NA
v_gene: TRBV7-9
d_gene: TRBD2
j_gene: TRBJ2-1
CDR3aa: CASSSPWGGRAPYNEQFF
CDR3nt: TGTGCCAGCAGCTCCCCCTGGGGGGGGAGGGCCCCCTACAATGAGCAGTTCTTC

abundance: few
v_gene: TRBV6-5
d_gene: NA
j_gene: TRBJ2-2
CDR3aa: CASSLQSNTGELFF
CDR3nt: TGTGCCAGCAGTTTACAGTCGAACACCGGGGAGCTGTTTTTT

abundance: NA
v_gene: TRBV19
d_gene: TRBD1
j_gene: TRBJ2-7
CDR3aa: CASSIAGTGASYEQYF
CDR3nt: TGTGCCAGTAGTATAGCCGGGACAGGGGCCTCCTACGAGCAGTACTTC

abundance: NA
v_gene: TRBV7-9
d_gene: TRBD1
j_gene: TRBJ2-2
CDR3aa: CASSLDGRQGVTGELFF
CDR3nt: TGTGCCAGCAGCTTAGACGGCCGCCAGGGGGTGACCGGGGAGCTGTTTTTT

abundance: once
v_gene: TRBV6-5
d_gene: NA
j_gene: TRBJ2-1
CDR3aa: CASSYRGSTYNEQFF
CDR3nt: TGTGCCAGCAGTTACCGTGGCAGTACCTACAATGAGCAGTTCTTC

abundance: NA
v_gene: TRBV2
d_gene: TRBD2
j_gene: TRBJ2-7
CDR3aa: CASRLLAGEHYEQYF
CDR3nt: TGTGCCAGCAGGTTACTAGCGGGAGAGCACTACGAGCAGTACTTC

abundance: NA
v_gene: TRBV20-1
d_gene: TRBD1
j_gene: TRBJ1-1
CDR3aa: CSARTGGEAFF
CDR3nt: TGCAGTGCTAGAACAGGGGGTGAAGCTTTCTTT

abundance: NA
v_gene: TRBV7-3
d_gene: TRBD2
j_gene: TRBJ2-1
CDR3aa: CASSSMGLAGDEQFF
CDR3nt: TGTGCCAGCAGCTCAATGGGACTAGCGGGAGATGAGCAGTTCTTC

abundance: NA
v_gene: TRBV6-6
d_gene: TRBD2
j_gene: TRBJ2-5
CDR3aa: CASSPGTSGSWETQYF
CDR3nt: TGTGCCAGCAGCCCTGGGACTAGCGGGAGCTGGGAGACCCAGTACTTC

abundance: NA
v_gene: TRBV7-9
d_gene: NA
j_gene: TRBJ1-1
CDR3aa: CASSLAGGATEAFF
CDR3nt: TGTGCCAGCAGCTTAGCTGGGGGCGCTACTGAAGCTTTCTTT

abundance: NA
v_gene: TRBV11-1
d_gene: NA
j_gene: TRBJ1-1
CDR3aa: CASSLAEVTEAFF
CDR3nt: TGTGCCAGCAGCTTAGCGGAGGTGACTGAAGCTTTCTTT

abundance: medium-sized
v_gene: TRBV2
d_gene: NA
j_gene: TRBJ1-1
CDR3aa: CASSAQTENTEAFF
CDR3nt: TGTGCCAGCAGTGCCCAGACAGAGAACACTGAAGCTTTCTTT

abundance: once
v_gene: TRBV5-5
d_gene: NA
j_gene: TRBJ1-1
CDR3aa: CASSSQMNTEAFF
CDR3nt: TGTGCCAGCAGCTCTCAGATGAACACTGAAGCTTTCTTT

abundance: NA
v_gene: TRBV28
d_gene: NA
j_gene: TRBJ2-2
CDR3aa: CASSQLTGTGELFF
CDR3nt: TGTGCCAGCAGTCAGCTAACCGGGACCGGGGAGCTGTTTTTT

abundance: NA
v_gene: TRBV5-5
d_gene: NA
j_gene: TRBJ1-2
CDR3aa: CASSLTEHYGYTF
CDR3nt: TGTGCCAGCAGCTTGACAGAGCACTATGGCTACACCTTC

abundance: NA
v_gene: TRBV7-9
d_gene: TRBD2
j_gene: TRBJ2-5
CDR3aa: CASSSLAGGPETQYF
CDR3nt: TGTGCCAGCAGCTCTTTAGCGGGAGGTCCAGAGACCCAGTACTTC

abundance: NA
v_gene: TRBV9
d_gene: TRBD1
j_gene: TRBJ2-2
CDR3aa: CASSGQGPVVTGELFF
CDR3nt: TGTGCCAGCAGCGGACAGGGGCCAGTTGTCACCGGGGAGCTGTTTTTT

abundance: NA
v_gene: TRBV25-1
d_gene: TRBD1
j_gene: TRBJ2-7
CDR3aa: CASSETGAGYEQYF
CDR3nt: TGTGCCAGCAGTGAGACAGGGGCGGGCTACGAGCAGTACTTC

abundance: NA
v_gene: TRBV7-9
d_gene: NA
j_gene: TRBJ1-1
CDR3aa: CASSLDFAAGAFF
CDR3nt: TGTGCCAGCAGCTTAGACTTTGCCGCAGGAGCTTTCTTT

abundance: NA
v_gene: TRBV7-9
d_gene: TRBD1
j_gene: TRBJ2-1
CDR3aa: CASSPPITGTGGRGEQFF
CDR3nt: TGTGCCAGCAGCCCCCCGATTACCGGGACAGGGGGCAGGGGTGAGCAGTTCTTC

abundance: NA
v_gene: TRBV6-1
d_gene: NA
j_gene: TRBJ2-3
CDR3aa: CASSELKHRPADTQYF
CDR3nt: TGTGCCAGCAGTGAACTTAAGCACAGGCCTGCAGATACGCAGTATTTT

abundance: NA
v_gene: TRBV7-2
d_gene: NA
j_gene: TRBJ1-1
CDR3aa: CASSLLHRQTSNTEAFF
CDR3nt: TGTGCCAGCAGCTTACTTCACCGACAGACCTCGAACACTGAAGCTTTCTTT

abundance: NA
v_gene: TRBV15
d_gene: NA
j_gene: TRBJ2-5
CDR3aa: CATSTPPQKTQYF
CDR3nt: TGTGCCACCAGCACCCCCCCGCAGAAGACCCAGTACTTC

abundance: NA
v_gene: TRBV11-2
d_gene: NA
j_gene: TRBJ2-7
CDR3aa: CASSLNGDPYEQYF
CDR3nt: TGTGCCAGCAGCTTAAACGGGGATCCCTACGAGCAGTACTTC

abundance: once
v_gene: TRBV7-2
d_gene: NA
j_gene: TRBJ2-1
CDR3aa: CAQADSPGNEQFF
CDR3nt: TGTGCTCAGGCAGACTCGCCGGGAAATGAGCAGTTCTTC

abundance: NA
v_gene: TRBV11-2
d_gene: NA
j_gene: TRBJ2-7
CDR3aa: CASSLGVGSSYEQYF
CDR3nt: TGTGCCAGCAGCTTAGGGGTTGGGAGCTCCTACGAGCAGTACTTC

abundance: NA
v_gene: TRBV28
d_gene: NA
j_gene: TRBJ1-5
CDR3aa: CASSPIEARRGYSNQPQHF
CDR3nt: TGTGCCAGCAGCCCAATTGAGGCCCGGAGGGGATATAGCAATCAGCCCCAGCATTTT

abundance: once
v_gene: TRBV28
d_gene: TRBD1
j_gene: TRBJ1-4
CDR3aa: CASSLTGSNEKLFF
CDR3nt: TGTGCCAGCAGTCTGACAGGGAGTAATGAAAAACTGTTTTTT

abundance: NA
v_gene: TRBV15
d_gene: NA
j_gene: TRBJ2-2
CDR3aa: CATTDKANTGELFF
CDR3nt: TGTGCCACGACGGACAAGGCGAACACCGGGGAGCTGTTTTTT

abundance: many
v_gene: TRBV4-2
d_gene: TRBD2
j_gene: TRBJ2-7
CDR3aa: CASSQKGLAEYEQYF
CDR3nt: TGTGCCAGCAGCCAAAAGGGACTAGCAGAGTACGAGCAGTACTTC

abundance: NA
v_gene: TRBV9
d_gene: NA
j_gene: TRBJ2-7
CDR3aa: CASSAEVGDYEQYF
CDR3nt: TGTGCCAGCAGCGCCGAGGTGGGAGACTACGAGCAGTACTTC

abundance: NA
v_gene: TRBV13
d_gene: NA
j_gene: TRBJ2-3
CDR3aa: CASSLRTRTDTQYF
CDR3nt: TGTGCCAGCAGCCTGCGGACACGCACAGATACGCAGTATTTT

abundance: NA
v_gene: TRBV5-4
d_gene: NA
j_gene: TRBJ1-1
CDR3aa: CASSRIGQGPNPNTEAFF
CDR3nt: TGTGCCAGCAGCCGAATCGGGCAGGGGCCTAACCCGAACACTGAAGCTTTCTTT